Shown below are 21 T cell receptor beta chains from a single sample sequenced in a study of T cell clusters in autoimmune cytopenias. TRB amplification used approximately 250 ng of peripheral blood genomic DNA. TRB rearrangements were amplified by touch-down multiplex PCR with mixed TRB-A/B primers. Each CDR3 protein gets one entry in TCRdb, which reprocessed the multiplex PCR reads and gives no DNA. The repertoire table contains about 5,000 distinct CDR3 sequences. This same sample was also taken into another study, of T cell repertoires in aging, cancer and after chemotherapy.

Sequencing was performed on peripheral blood. The receptors were sampled from a human donor in good health.

CDR3 amino acids: CSARDAWDRRNTEAFF. The V call is TRBV20-1, the J call TRBJ1-1; TCRdb's D gene call, TRBD1, goes unchecked for lack of DNA. The CDR3 extends over 16 amino acids. Per germline, CDR1 DFQATT and CDR2 SNEGSKA (reference sequence).

This chain connects TRBV27 to TRBJ1-2; TCRdb indicates TRBD1, and absent DNA this call remains unverified. Germline CDR1 MNHEY, CDR2 SMNVEV (reference sequence). The CDR3 extends over 14 amino acids. CDR3 residues: CASSFSGGGYGYTF.

The rearrangement links TRBV12-3 or TRBV12-4 to TRBJ2-2; TCRdb's D call of TRBD1 is untestable without DNA. The CDR3 consists of 17 residues. CDR3 protein: CACSSLGGHTNTGELFF.

Its frequency marks this clonotype as medium-sized. V gene TRBV12-3 or TRBV12-4 combines with J gene TRBJ1-4; the D gene TCRdb calls, TRBD1, cannot be checked with no DNA. The CDR3 totals 14 residues. CDR3 amino acids: CASSPGTRPEKLFF.

This chain connects TRBV7-9 to TRBJ1-2. The CDR3 is 11 amino acids. Germline CDR1 and CDR2: SEHNR and FQNEAQ (reference sequence). CDR3 protein: CASSPSYGYTF.

Measured by frequency, this clonotype is medium-sized. The rearrangement uses TRBV29-1 and TRBJ1-3; lacking DNA, the TRBD1 call made by TCRdb goes unchecked. Looked up from germline, CDR1 is SQVTM and CDR2 is ANQGSEA. The CDR3 is made up of 14 amino acids. The CDR3 here is CSVGLGQGRGTIYF.

In terms of frequency, this clonotype is medium-sized. The chain links TRBV5-4 to TRBJ2-7; the D call from TCRdb, TRBD2, cannot be confirmed without DNA. The V gene's germline CDR1 is SGHNT and CDR2 YYREEE (reference sequence). The CDR3 has 15 residues. The CDR3 reads CASSSGTSGGFEQYF.

V is TRBV12-3 or TRBV12-4 and J is TRBJ2-5; TCRdb's D call of TRBD2 is untestable without DNA. The CDR3 covers 15 residues. The CDR3 protein is CASSLFGAAQETQYF.

The chain combines TRBV20-1 with TRBJ2-5; TCRdb's D call of TRBD2 is untestable without DNA. CDR3 length equals 15 residues. Germline V gene sequence: CDR1 DFQATT, CDR2 SNEGSKA (reference sequence). The CDR3 spells CSARVAGGPGETQYF.

The chain uses TRBV4-2 and TRBJ2-7; the D gene TCRdb calls, TRBD2, cannot be checked with no DNA. Germline V CDR1 and CDR2: LGHNA, YNFKEQ. The CDR3 is made up of 15 amino acids. CDR3 amino acids: CASSQGLAGSYEQYF.

The chain carries TRBV5-6 and TRBJ1-3; TCRdb gives TRBD1 as the D gene, but with no DNA this cannot be confirmed. Germline values: CDR1 SGHDT, CDR2 YYEEEE. The CDR3 length is 14 residues. This CDR3 reads CASSLSGAGNTIYF. Together with reference TRBV5-6 and TRBJ1-3, the CDR3 gives the full variable domain: DAGVTQSPTHLIKTRGQQVTLRCSPKSGHDTVSWYQQALGQGPQFIFQYYEEEERQRGNFPDRFSGHQFPNYSSELNVNALLLGDSALYLCASSLSGAGNTIYFGEGSWLTVV.

V gene TRBV6-5 combines with J gene TRBJ2-2. The germline gives CDR1 MNHEY, CDR2 SVGAGI. This CDR3 has 11 amino acids. CDR3: CASSITGELFF.

This clonotype counts as medium-sized by frequency. The CDR3 reads CASSSGLAGAEQYF. V gene TRBV27 combines with J gene TRBJ2-7; with no DNA, the TCRdb D assignment of TRBD2 cannot be verified. Per germline, CDR1 MNHEY and CDR2 SMNVEV (reference sequence). This CDR3 is 14 amino acids long.

This clonotype ranks as medium-sized in terms of frequency. The rearrangement links TRBV12-3 or TRBV12-4 to TRBJ1-2; without DNA, the TCRdb call of TRBD1 cannot be checked. The CDR3 length is 14 residues. This chain's CDR3 is CASSYTQGGYGYTF.

The chain joins TRBV5-3 to TRBJ2-1; checking the TCRdb D call of TRBD1 is not possible without DNA. TRBV5-3 is marked as an open reading frame, function uncertain. The CDR3 spans 16 residues. CDR3 region: CARRPRAGGPYNEQFF.

Considering frequency, this clonotype is medium-sized (0.01 to 0.1%). The chain joins TRBV27 to TRBJ2-5; TCRdb calls TRBD1, which cannot be checked without DNA. Per the germline V gene, CDR1 is MNHEY and CDR2 is SMNVEV (reference sequence). The CDR3 consists of 12 residues. CDR3 protein: CASSSGRQGMYF.

This chain's CDR3 is CASSRPDRYTYEQYF. The chain recombines TRBV27 with TRBJ2-7; TCRdb proposes TRBD1, but this gene call is untestable without DNA. Germline assignment: CDR1 MNHEY and CDR2 SMNVEV (reference sequence). CDR3 length: 15 amino acids.

This chain links TRBV5-1 with TRBJ2-5. This CDR3 contains 15 residues. Germline loops: CDR1 SGHRS, CDR2 YFSETQ. CDR3 amino acids: CASSSQAGNLKTQYF.

This chain connects TRBV5-1 to TRBJ2-3; checking the TCRdb D call of TRBD1 is not possible without DNA. Germline V lookup: CDR1 SGHRS, CDR2 YFSETQ. The length of the CDR3 is 15 residues. The CDR3 reads CASSSIDRGTDTQYF. The variable domain in full, completed from reference TRBV5-1 and TRBJ2-3, reads KAGVTQTPRYLIKTRGQQVTLSCSPISGHRSVSWYQQTPGQGLQFLFEYFSETQRNKGNFPGRFSGRQFSNSRSEMNVSTLELGDSALYLCASSSIDRGTDTQYFGPGTRLTVL.

V gene TRBV28 combines with J gene TRBJ2-7. Germline V lookup: CDR1 MDHEN, CDR2 SYDVKM. The CDR3 runs to 13 residues. The CDR3 protein is CASIKRPSYEQYF.

This chain joins TRBV10-3 and TRBJ2-5; as DNA is missing, the TRBD2 call by TCRdb cannot be tested. Germline CDR1 ENHRY, CDR2 SYGVKD. CDR3 length equals 14 residues. The CDR3 reads CAISESGDSGAQYF.